This T cell receptor beta chain was captured in a study of blood T cell repertoires in COVID-19. Looking at the study overall: Some COVID-19 samples were acute and others convalescent; all came from the United States, Italy and Spain. The analysed material was cDNA or gDNA that came from T cells, B-cell-depleted T cells, or PBMCs.

Original processing methods: Amplification of reference gene primers was used by the study to estimate nucleated cell counts. Repertoires were generated with immunoSEQ multiplex PCR, while TCRdb's copy carries only in-frame clones and drops some. V and J calls and clone size follow that table, whereas D and trimming were derived from the DNA. Here the sample spans 200,000 to 300,000 clones, roughly 76% being singletons. V was clipped by 8 bases and J by 1 base; unmatched bases: 11. The CDR3 covers 15 residues. The germline gives CDR1 MNHEY, CDR2 SMNVEV (reference sequence). This sequence was found in a woman at least 80 years old with COVID-19, enrolled during active disease. The V and J genes are TRBV27 and TRBJ2-7, with 7 bases matching TRBD1. Input material: peripheral blood. CDR3 in amino acids: CASSPGGTGSYEQYF. As DNA, the CDR3 is TGTGCCAGCTCACCAGGGGGTACAGGGTCCTACGAGCAGTACTTC.